These 27 T cell receptor beta chains share one sample of origin, sequenced in a study of cytomegalovirus exposure and HLA in healthy donors. Researchers ran the PCR with 60 Vbeta and 13 Jbeta primers. The table came from immunoSEQ multiplex PCR; TCRdb's copy has only in-frame clones and leaves some out. The sample includes roughly 130,000 clones, approximately 79% seen only once; the top ten take 4.3%. Material: PBMCs. These receptors originate from a man between 18 and 35 years old in good health and CMV-seropositive.

V usage is TRBV15 and J usage is TRBJ1-4; D is perhaps TRBD1 (5 bases). Germline assignment: CDR1 LNHNV and CDR2 YYDKDF (reference sequence). There are 11 residues in the CDR3. V was cut by 7 bases and J by 7 bases, with 7 bases left in between. The DNA of the CDR3 is TGTGCCACCAAAGGGGCTGAAAAACTGTTTTTT. Residues: CATKGAEKLFF.

V is TRBV30 and J is TRBJ2-2; TRBD2 agrees at 7 bases. Per germline, CDR1 GTSNPN and CDR2 SVGIG (reference sequence). J lost 3 bases, V lost 3 bases, and 4 bases had no gene match. CDR3 length: 14 residues. CDR3 DNA sequence: TGTGCCTGGAGGCCCCGGGGGGACACCGGGGAGCTGTTTTTT. Its translation: CAWRPRGDTGELFF.

This rearrangement joins TRBV5-8 to TRBJ1-3; D possibly corresponds to TRBD1 (5 bases). Looked up from germline, CDR1 is SGHTS and CDR2 is YDEGEE. This CDR3 has 15 residues. Trimming pared 1 base from V and 2 bases from J, leaving 10 bases between. CDR3 residues: CASSLRQSTGNTIYF. CDR3 nucleotides: TGTGCCAGCAGCTTGCGACAGTCGACTGGAAACACCATATATTTT.

This chain connects TRBV5-6 to TRBJ1-4; 7 nucleotides match TRBD1. V shed 6 bases and J 8 bases; nucleotides not matched to a gene: 10. CDR1 SGHDT and CDR2 YYEEEE come from the germline V gene. CDR3 length: 14 residues. CDR3: CASTLTGLREKLFF. The CDR3 region has the DNA TGTGCCAGCACCCTGACAGGGTTACGAGAAAAACTGTTTTTT.

This clone was found once. The chain carries TRBV10-3 and TRBJ1-1; tentative D call: TRBD1 (6 bases). The V and J ends lost 6 bases and 11 bases respectively, with 22 bases between them. This CDR3 spans 14 amino acids. The germline V gene has CDR1 ENHRY and CDR2 SYGVKD. The CDR3 bases are TGTGCCATCAGCCCGAGAGGGGGGGACCTTACCGCTTTCTTT. Its translation: CAISPRGGDLTAFF.

This clone has only one observation. V gene TRBV6-5 combines with J gene TRBJ2-7; a possible D gene is TRBD2 (6 bases). Germline CDR1 is MNHEY and CDR2 is SVGAGI. V was trimmed by 6 bases and J by 6 bases, leaving 15 bases between them. The CDR3 sequence is 13 residues long. The CDR3 reads CASSWASSAEQYF. The CDR3 region has the DNA TGTGCCAGCAGCTGGGCCTCTAGCGCCGAGCAGTACTTC.

The chain is built from TRBV14 and TRBJ1-2; no definite D call. The CDR3 extends over 16 amino acids. CDR1 SGHDN and CDR2 FVKESK come from the germline V gene. Between the trimmed V and J ends, which lost 0 bases and 0 bases, there was a span of 11 bases. CDR3 sequence (DNA): TGTGCCAGCAGCCAAGATAGAGCGGGGTCTAACTATGGCTACACCTTC. Protein: CASSQDRAGSNYGYTF.

This chain links TRBV6-5 with TRBJ1-1; D may be TRBD1 (5 bases). The V gene lost 6 bases and the J gene lost 1 base, with 9 bases spanning the gap. The germline V gene encodes CDR1 MNHEY and CDR2 SVGAGI. The CDR3 totals 13 residues. CDR3: CASSPRANTEAFF. CDR3 sequence (DNA): TGTGCCAGCAGCCCCAGGGCGAACACTGAAGCTTTCTTT.

The chain carries TRBV28 and TRBJ2-1, with 8 bases matching TRBD2. Germline V CDR1 and CDR2: MDHEN, SYDVKM. The CDR3 has 15 residues. V shed 8 bases and J 4 bases; nucleotides not matched to a gene: 10. The CDR3 region is CASSPSGGTYNEQFF. The DNA of the CDR3 is TGTGCCAGCTCTCCCTCGGGGGGGACATACAATGAGCAGTTCTTC.

The CDR3 sequence is CASTPGGRAKNIQYF. The CDR3 nucleotides read TGTGCCAGTACTCCGGGGGGAAGGGCCAAAAACATTCAGTACTTC. The genes are TRBV19 and TRBJ2-4; the match to TRBD2 covers 7 bases. There are 15 residues in the CDR3. V shed 7 bases and J 1 base; nucleotides not matched to a gene: 7. Germline V gene data show CDR1 as LNHDA and CDR2 as SQIVND (reference sequence).

The chain carries TRBV5-6 and TRBJ2-7, with a tentative D call TRBD1 (6 bases). The CDR3 is 17 residues long. V shed 0 bases and J shed 0 bases, with 16 bases lying between them. Germline-derived CDR1 and CDR2 are SGHDT and YYEEEE. The CDR3 DNA is TGTGCCAGCAGCTTGGCCCTCCGACAGGAAAGCTCCTACGAGCAGTACTTC. Translation: CASSLALRQESSYEQYF.

The chain employs TRBV6-5 and TRBJ2-7, with 9 bases identical to TRBD2. Germline trimming cut 10 bases from V and 5 bases from J; bases unmatched to any gene: 12. Germline assignment: CDR1 MNHEY and CDR2 SVGAGI. CDR3 length: 14 amino acids. The CDR3 loop reads CATGPAGGRDEQYF. CDR3 nucleotides: TGTGCCACGGGGCCCGCGGGGGGGCGGGACGAGCAGTACTTC.

The chain links TRBV2 to TRBJ2-1; 10 bases match TRBD2. This CDR3 spans 14 amino acids. V shed 8 bases and J 14 bases; nucleotides not matched to a gene: 15. Germline V lookup: CDR1 SNHLY, CDR2 FYNNEI. The CDR3: CASAGLAEPLVEFF. The CDR3, as DNA: TGTGCCAGCGCCGGACTAGCGGAACCACTTGTTGAGTTCTTC.

This chain joins TRBV9 and TRBJ1-2; 10 bases agree with TRBD1. Losses at the gene ends were 0 bases for V and 5 bases for J; bases not matched to a gene: 4. Germline assignment: CDR1 SGDLS and CDR2 YYNGEE. The CDR3 has 15 residues. CDR3 amino acids: CASSVDGDRGYGYTF. CDR3 in DNA: TGTGCCAGCAGCGTAGATGGGGACAGGGGTTATGGCTACACCTTC.

This sequence joins TRBV18 and TRBJ1-5; D unresolved. The germline CDR1 and CDR2 sequences are KGHSH and LQKENI. The CDR3 contains 12 residues. Trimming removed 3 bases at V and 6 bases at J, with 6 bases between. The CDR3 loop is CASSPTGQPQHF. CDR3 nucleotides: TGTGCCAGCTCACCGACGGGTCAGCCCCAGCATTTT.

This clone was seen just once. The chain joins TRBV6-5 to TRBJ2-7; possibly TRBD1 for D (5 bases). This CDR3 has 14 amino acids. CDR1 is MNHEY and CDR2 is SVGAGI in the germline V gene. V was pared by 4 bases and J by 0 bases, with 10 bases between. Here the CDR3 reads CASSWTRASYEQYF. The CDR3 DNA reads as TGTGCCAGCAGTTGGACAAGAGCCTCCTACGAGCAGTACTTC.

The chain uses TRBV11-2 and TRBJ2-3; TRBD2 is a possible D gene (6 bases). The CDR3 has 14 amino acids. Trimming removed 3 bases from V and 6 bases from J, with 13 bases in between. The germline V gene encodes CDR1 SGHAT and CDR2 FQNNGV. CDR3: CASSLSGVSDTQYF. The CDR3 DNA reads as TGTGCCAGCAGCTTGTCGGGAGTTTCCGATACGCAGTATTTT.

This clone was counted a few times. The chain links TRBV18 to TRBJ2-5; 9 bases agree with TRBD2. The germline V gene has CDR1 KGHSH and CDR2 LQKENI. CDR3 length: 16 residues. V dropped 2 bases and J dropped 2; count of bases not matched to a gene: 6. DNA of the CDR3: TGTGCCAGCTCACCAGGAGCTAGCGGGATTCAAGAGACCCAGTACTTC. It codes for CASSPGASGIQETQYF.

This CDR3 is CASTLGDNTDTQYF. The CDR3 bases are TGTGCCAGCACTCTAGGGGACAACACAGATACGCAGTATTTT. The chain employs TRBV2 and TRBJ2-3; D is possibly TRBD1 (6 bases). The CDR3 length is 14 residues. V gave up 7 bases and J gave up 2 bases, with 13 bases separating them. Germline V gene sequence: CDR1 SNHLY, CDR2 FYNNEI.

This clone was observed a single time. This sequence joins TRBV10-3 and TRBJ1-2; D unresolved. The V gene lost 4 bases and the J gene lost 5 bases, with 8 bases spanning the gap. CDR3 size: 12 residues. Germline loops: CDR1 ENHRY, CDR2 SYGVKD. This CDR3 reads CAISADTYGYTF. As DNA, the CDR3 is TGTGCCATCAGTGCCGACACATATGGCTACACCTTC.

The chain recombines TRBV25-1 with TRBJ2-7, with TRBD1 matching over 9 bases. Germline loops: CDR1 MGHDK, CDR2 SYGVNS. The CDR3 runs 17 residues. Unmatched junction bases numbered 10, after V lost 1 base and J lost 3 bases. This chain's CDR3 is CASSEWETGGRNYEQYF. The CDR3 bases are TGTGCCAGCAGTGAATGGGAGACAGGGGGGAGGAACTACGAGCAGTACTTC.

The chain has TRBV4-3 and TRBJ2-4; 9 nucleotides agree with TRBD2. Germline-derived CDR1 and CDR2 are LGHNA and YSLEER. There are 16 residues in the CDR3. V was clipped by 0 bases and J by 9 bases; unmatched bases: 9. CDR3 bases: TGCGCCAGCAGCCAAGAAACAAGGGGGCGGGGGGGCATTCAGTACTTC. Its protein product is CASSQETRGRGGIQYF.

This clone was detected a few times. This chain connects TRBV5-1 to TRBJ2-5; 8 bases are shared with TRBD2. The J call may be mistaken, given a closer DNA end match to TRBJ2-7. The CDR3 contains 15 residues. CDR1 and CDR2 (germline): SGHRS, YFSETQ. The CDR3 sequence: CASSESGGRSYEQYF. The CDR3 nucleotides read TGCGCCAGCAGCGAGAGCGGGGGCCGTTCCTACGAGCAGTACTTC.

The CDR3 nucleotides read TGTGCCACCCATACCCCCGGGACAGCTTACGAGCAGTACTTC. Translating it yields CATHTPGTAYEQYF. The chain carries TRBV28 and TRBJ2-7, with 7 bases identical to TRBD1. Germline CDR1 MDHEN, CDR2 SYDVKM. The length of the CDR3 is 14 residues. The V and J ends lost 10 bases and 4 bases, in that order; junction bases with no gene match: 13. Drawing the rest from reference TRBV28 and TRBJ2-7, the complete variable domain is DVKVTQSSRYLVKRTGEKVFLECVQDMDHENMFWYRQDPGLGLRLIYFSYDVKMKEKGDIPEGYSVSREKKERFSLILESASTNQTSMYLCATHTPGTAYEQYFGPGTRLTVT.

V gene TRBV5-1 combines with J gene TRBJ2-7, with 9 bases lining up with TRBD2. The J call may be mistaken, given a closer DNA end match to TRBJ2-1. The CDR3 is made up of 14 amino acids. Per the germline V gene, CDR1 is SGHRS and CDR2 is YFSETQ. CDR3 loop: CASRSGGTYNEQFF. In DNA, the CDR3 is TGCGCCAGCAGGAGCGGGGGGACCTACAATGAGCAGTTCTTC.

The chain carries TRBV14 and TRBJ1-1, with TRBD1 as a possible D gene (5 bases). The length of the CDR3 is 13 residues. CDR1 and CDR2 (germline): SGHDN, FVKESK. V lost 1 base and J lost 12, with 15 bases in between. Here the CDR3 reads CASSQVGGGRTFF. DNA of the CDR3: TGTGCCAGCAGCCAAGTAGGCGGGGGGAGAACTTTCTTT.

The CDR3 spells CASSVGGREREQFF. DNA of the CDR3: TGTGCCAGCAGCGTAGGGGGTCGGGAACGGGAGCAGTTCTTC. V usage is TRBV9 and J usage is TRBJ2-1, with D maybe TRBD2 (5 bases). Trimming shortened V by 0 bases and J by 10 bases, and 14 bases separated the two germline ends. This CDR3 comprises 14 residues. Germline loops: CDR1 SGDLS, CDR2 YYNGEE. The complete variable domain, with remaining parts taken from reference TRBV9 and TRBJ2-1, reads DSGVTQTPKHLITATGQRVTLRCSPRSGDLSVYWYQQSLDQGLQFLIQYYNGEERAKGNILERFSAQQFPDLHSELNLSSLELGDSALYFCASSVGGREREQFFGPGTRLTVL.